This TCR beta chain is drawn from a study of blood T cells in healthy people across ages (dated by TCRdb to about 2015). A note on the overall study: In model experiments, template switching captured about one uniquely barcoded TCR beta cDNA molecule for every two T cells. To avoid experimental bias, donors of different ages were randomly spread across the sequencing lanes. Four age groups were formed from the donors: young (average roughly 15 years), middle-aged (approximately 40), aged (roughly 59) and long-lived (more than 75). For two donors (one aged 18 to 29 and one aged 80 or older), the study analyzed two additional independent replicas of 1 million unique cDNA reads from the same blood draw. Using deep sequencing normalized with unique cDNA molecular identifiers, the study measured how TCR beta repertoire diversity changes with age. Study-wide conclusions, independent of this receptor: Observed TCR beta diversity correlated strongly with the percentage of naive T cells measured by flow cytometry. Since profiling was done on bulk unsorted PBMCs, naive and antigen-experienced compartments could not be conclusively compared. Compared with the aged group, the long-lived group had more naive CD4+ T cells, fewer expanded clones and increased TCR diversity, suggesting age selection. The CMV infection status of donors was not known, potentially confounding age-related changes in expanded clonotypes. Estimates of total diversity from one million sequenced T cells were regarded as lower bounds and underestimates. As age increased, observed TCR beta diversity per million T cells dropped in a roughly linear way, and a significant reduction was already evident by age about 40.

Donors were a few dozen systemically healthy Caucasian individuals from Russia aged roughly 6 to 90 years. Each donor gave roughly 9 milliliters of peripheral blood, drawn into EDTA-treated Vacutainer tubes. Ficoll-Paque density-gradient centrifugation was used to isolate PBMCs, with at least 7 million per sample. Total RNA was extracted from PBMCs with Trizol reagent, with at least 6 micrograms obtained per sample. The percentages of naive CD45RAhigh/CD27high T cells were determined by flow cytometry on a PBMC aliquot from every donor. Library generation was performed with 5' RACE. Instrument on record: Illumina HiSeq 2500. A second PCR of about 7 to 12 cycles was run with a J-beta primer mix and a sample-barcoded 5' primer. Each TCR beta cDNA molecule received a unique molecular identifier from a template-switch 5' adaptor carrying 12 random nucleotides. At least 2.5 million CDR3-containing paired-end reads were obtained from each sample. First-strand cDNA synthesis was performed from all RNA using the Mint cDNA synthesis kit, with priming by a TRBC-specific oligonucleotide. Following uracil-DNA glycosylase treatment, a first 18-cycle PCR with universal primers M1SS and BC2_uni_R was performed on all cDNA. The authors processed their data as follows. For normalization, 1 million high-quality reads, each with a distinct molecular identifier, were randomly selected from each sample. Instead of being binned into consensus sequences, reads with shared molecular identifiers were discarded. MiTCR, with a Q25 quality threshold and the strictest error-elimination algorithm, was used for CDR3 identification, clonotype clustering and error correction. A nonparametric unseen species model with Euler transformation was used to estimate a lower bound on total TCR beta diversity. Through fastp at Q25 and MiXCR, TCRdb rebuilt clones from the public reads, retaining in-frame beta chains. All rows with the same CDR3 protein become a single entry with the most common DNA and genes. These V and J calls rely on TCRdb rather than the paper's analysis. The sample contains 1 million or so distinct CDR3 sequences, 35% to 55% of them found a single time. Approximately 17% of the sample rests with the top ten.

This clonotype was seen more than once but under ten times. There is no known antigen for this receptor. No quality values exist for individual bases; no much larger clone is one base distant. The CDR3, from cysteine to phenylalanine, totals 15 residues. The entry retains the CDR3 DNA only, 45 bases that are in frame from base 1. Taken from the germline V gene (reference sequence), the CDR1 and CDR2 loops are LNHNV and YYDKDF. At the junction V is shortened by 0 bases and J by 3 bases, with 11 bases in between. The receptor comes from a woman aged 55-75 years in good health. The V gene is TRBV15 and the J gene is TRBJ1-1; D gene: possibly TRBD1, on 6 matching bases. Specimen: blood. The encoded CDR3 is CATSRDPGAYTEAFF. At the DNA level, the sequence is TGTGCCACCAGCAGAGATCCGGGGGCTTACACTGAAGCTTTCTTT.